Below are 15 T cell receptor beta chains sequenced from a single sample in a study of blood T cell repertoires in COVID-19. Repertoires were generated with immunoSEQ multiplex PCR, while TCRdb's copy carries only in-frame clones and drops some. The sample holds about 350,000 clones, roughly 87% seen once. The specimen was PBMCs or T cells enriched from blood (not recorded which). The origin of the receptors is a woman between 25 and 40 years old who had recovered from COVID-19.

This clone came up a few times. V and J are TRBV5-1 and TRBJ1-4, with D possibly TRBD1 on 6 matching bases. Germline assignment: CDR1 SGHRS and CDR2 YFSETQ. The CDR3 is 15 amino acids. Between the trimmed V and J ends, which lost 0 bases and 6 bases, there was a span of 12 bases. This CDR3 reads CASSLGTETHEKLFF. The DNA for the CDR3 is TGCGCCAGCAGCTTGGGGACAGAGACACATGAAAAACTGTTTTTT.

The V and J genes are TRBV7-2 and TRBJ2-5; 8 bases align to TRBD2. Trimming removed 2 bases from V and 1 base from J; junction bases left unmatched: 3. The CDR3 extends over 15 amino acids. Germline V gene sequence: CDR1 SGHTA, CDR2 FQGNSA. The CDR3 bases are TGTGCCAGCAGCTTAAGAACTAGCGGCCAAGAGACCCAGTACTTC. Translating it yields CASSLRTSGQETQYF.

This chain uses TRBV5-1 with TRBJ2-1; TRBD1 matches 7 bases. Losses at the gene ends were 0 bases for V and 2 bases for J; bases not matched to a gene: 5. CDR1 is SGHRS, CDR2 YFSETQ, per germline. The CDR3 spans 16 residues. The CDR3 loop reads CASSLVRTGAYNEQFF. The CDR3 DNA reads TGCGCCAGCAGCTTGGTCAGGACAGGTGCCTACAATGAGCAGTTCTTC.

The V gene is TRBV4-3, the J gene TRBJ2-5; 9 nucleotides align to TRBD2. The trim removed 0 bases at V and 5 bases at J, leaving 10 bases unmatched. Germline CDR1 reads LGHNA; CDR2 reads YSLEER. The CDR3 runs to 17 residues. The CDR3 loop is CASSQDTSGGYGETQYF. The CDR3 bases are TGCGCCAGCAGCCAAGATACAAGCGGGGGGTACGGGGAGACCCAGTACTTC.

The chain has TRBV28 and TRBJ2-1; 11 nucleotides align to TRBD2. The germline CDR1 and CDR2 sequences are MDHEN and SYDVKM. J lost 5 bases, V lost 5 bases, and 23 bases had no gene match. The CDR3 totals 21 residues. The DNA of the CDR3 is TGTGCCAGCAGTAAAACTACCCTCTTGTCTAGCGGGGGGCCTAACCACAATGAGCAGTTCTTC. It is translated as CASSKTTLLSSGGPNHNEQFF.

This clone was counted only a few times. The genes are TRBV30 and TRBJ1-2, with D possibly being TRBD1 (6 bases). V was shortened by 0 bases and J by 8 bases, with 19 bases between the two germline ends. The CDR3 is made up of 15 amino acids. The germline V gene has CDR1 GTSNPN and CDR2 SVGIG (reference sequence). Here the CDR3 reads CAWSVPQTGQMGYTF. The CDR3 region has the DNA TGTGCCTGGAGTGTACCTCAAACCGGACAGATGGGCTACACCTTC.

This chain joins TRBV14 and TRBJ1-2; D may be TRBD1 (5 bases). The CDR3 has 13 amino acids. CDR1 and CDR2 (germline): SGHDN, FVKESK. Trimming cost V 7 bases and J 2 bases, with 11 bases left between them. As DNA, the CDR3 is TGTGCCAGCATAGACGGGGGGAACTATGGCTACACCTTC. Translating it yields CASIDGGNYGYTF.

The chain is built from TRBV2 and TRBJ2-7; D gene unclear. The CDR3 extends over 13 amino acids. The V and J ends lost 7 bases and 4 bases respectively, with 14 bases between them. Per the germline V gene, CDR1 is SNHLY and CDR2 is FYNNEI. The chain's CDR3 is CASIREVDYEQYF. The CDR3 region has the DNA TGTGCCAGCATAAGAGAGGTGGATTACGAGCAGTACTTC.

The sample holds a few counts of this clone. The chain has TRBV15 and TRBJ2-7, with D uncertain. The CDR3 sequence is 13 residues long. Trimming stripped 1 base from V and 0 bases from J, with 4 bases between. Germline values: CDR1 LNHNV, CDR2 YYDKDF (reference sequence). In DNA, the CDR3 is TGTGCCACCAGCAGAGGAGACTCCTACGAGCAGTACTTC. Protein product: CATSRGDSYEQYF.

The chain links TRBV10-3 to TRBJ2-1; 8 bases are shared with TRBD2. Looked up from germline, CDR1 is ENHRY and CDR2 is SYGVKD. With 11 bases clipped from V and 4 bases from J, the junction kept 7 bases outside the gene matches. This CDR3 is 13 amino acids long. The CDR3 here is CAAAGGGYNEQFF. The CDR3 DNA reads TGTGCCGCGGCGGGGGGTGGTTACAATGAGCAGTTCTTC.

This clone appeared once. The J gene is TRBJ2-2, the V gene TRBV15, with 7 nucleotides matching TRBD2. There are 16 residues in the CDR3. Germline lookup yields CDR1 LNHNV and CDR2 YYDKDF (reference sequence). V was clipped by 5 bases and J by 3 bases; unmatched bases: 9. The CDR3, as DNA: TGTGCCACCAGCCCTCGGACTAGGCTAGACACCGGGGAGCTGTTTTTT. It codes for CATSPRTRLDTGELFF.

V and J are TRBV19 and TRBJ1-2, with TRBD1 as a possible D gene (6 bases). Germline V gene sequence: CDR1 LNHDA, CDR2 SQIVND (reference sequence). V dropped 5 bases and J dropped 7 bases, with 14 bases sitting between them. CDR3 size: 13 residues. CDR3 DNA sequence: TGTGCCAGTAGTTTACAGGGTATCTCTGGCTACACCTTC. Translating it yields CASSLQGISGYTF.

The chain uses TRBV7-9 and TRBJ2-2; D call uncertain. Per germline, CDR1 SEHNR and CDR2 FQNEAQ (reference sequence). The germline V and J ends were trimmed by 6 bases and 1 base, with 12 bases remaining between them. The CDR3 has 15 amino acids. The CDR3 spells CASRVDFRNTGELFF. CDR3 in DNA: TGTGCCAGCAGAGTAGATTTTCGGAACACCGGGGAGCTGTTTTTT.

The chain combines TRBV27 with TRBJ1-1; TRBD1 matches at 10 bases. The CDR3 length is 15 residues. Germline V gives CDR1 MNHEY, CDR2 SMNVEV (reference sequence). Trimming removed 4 bases from V and 10 bases from J; junction bases left unmatched: 12. CDR3 in amino acids: CASSSATGQGSRAFF. For the CDR3, the DNA is TGTGCCAGCAGTTCCGCGACGGGACAGGGGAGTAGAGCTTTCTTT.

This chain links TRBV30 with TRBJ1-2, with D hard to call. Per germline, CDR1 GTSNPN and CDR2 SVGIG (reference sequence). Trimming removed 5 bases at V and 4 bases at J, with 8 bases between. This CDR3 is 11 amino acids long. The CDR3 sequence: CAWRPSYGYTF. The CDR3 nucleotides are TGTGCCTGGCGTCCGAGCTATGGCTACACCTTC.